This T cell receptor beta chain was documented in a study of blood T cells in healthy people across ages. Per germline, CDR1 SQVTM and CDR2 ANQGSEA. With 1 base removed from V and 7 bases from J, the gap between germline ends came to 12 bases. CDR3 length: 13 amino acids. Alongside a J-beta primer mix, a sample-barcoded 5' primer served in a second PCR lasting about 7 to 11 cycles. From the 5' RACE reads, TCRdb called clonotypes with MiXCR, one entry per CDR3 protein. The data show over 450,000 distinct CDR3 sequences, approximately 25% seen once. These data were also reused for a study on T cells of mothers and their children.

The J gene is TRBJ2-3, the V gene TRBV29-1; maybe TRBD1 (5 bases). Material: blood. The sequence was collected from a boy aged 10-17 years in good health. As DNA, the CDR3 is TGCAGCGTTGAAGGACAGCTGGGAAATACGCAGTATTTT. This translates into CSVEGQLGNTQYF.